This TCR beta chain stems from a study of control samples from healthy donors and cancer patients. Trimming stripped 2 bases from V and 4 bases from J, with 9 bases between. Germline V CDR1 and CDR2: ENHRY, SYGVKD. CDR3 length: 13 residues. Method: immunoSEQ multiplex PCR; TCRdb's copy keeps in-frame clones and lacks some. The sample yields fewer than 200,000 clones, just over 90% seen once. The chain employs TRBV10-3 and TRBJ2-7; a weak D match, TRBD1 (6 bases). The TCR comes from a woman between 55 and 75 years old in good health. The sample consisted of blood. This chain's CDR3 is CAISEQGKYEQYF. The DNA of the CDR3 is TGTGCCATCAGTGAGCAGGGGAAATACGAGCAGTACTTC.